The clone carrying this TCR beta chain was observed at least ten times. Its antigen is as yet unknown. Germline CDR1 SGHAT, CDR2 FQDESV (reference sequence). This CDR3 contains 15 residues. Losses at the gene ends were 7 bases for V and 3 bases for J; bases not matched to a gene: 9. This sample is drawn from a study of T-cell reconstitution after alpha-beta-depleted transplantation in children. Study conclusions and caveats: Surviving thymic progenitors and recipient T cells were the source of high TCRbeta diversity at day 60 in some patients. The main origin of T-cell counts and diversity one year after transplant was newly produced T cells. Expanded graft clones numbering several hundred reportedly gave rise to alpha-beta T cells about two months after transplant.

A TCRbeta library incorporating unique molecular identifiers was prepared. TCRdb passed the PCR reads through MiXCR, listing each CDR3 protein once. This table holds about 9,200 distinct CDR3 sequences, roughly 14% found once. The TCR sequence derives from a male patient younger than 18 who had a stem cell transplant for acute lymphoblastic leukemia, so the T cells may come from the graft donor. The chain combines TRBV11-1 with TRBJ2-7; 10 positions match TRBD2. Sample: PBMCs, mostly from graft donor cells, taken 60 days after TCRalphabeta/CD19-depleted stem cell transplant. The DNA for the CDR3 is TGTGCCAGCACCGTTGCGCTAGCGGGAGTCTACGAGCAGTACTTC. Translated: CASTVALAGVYEQYF.